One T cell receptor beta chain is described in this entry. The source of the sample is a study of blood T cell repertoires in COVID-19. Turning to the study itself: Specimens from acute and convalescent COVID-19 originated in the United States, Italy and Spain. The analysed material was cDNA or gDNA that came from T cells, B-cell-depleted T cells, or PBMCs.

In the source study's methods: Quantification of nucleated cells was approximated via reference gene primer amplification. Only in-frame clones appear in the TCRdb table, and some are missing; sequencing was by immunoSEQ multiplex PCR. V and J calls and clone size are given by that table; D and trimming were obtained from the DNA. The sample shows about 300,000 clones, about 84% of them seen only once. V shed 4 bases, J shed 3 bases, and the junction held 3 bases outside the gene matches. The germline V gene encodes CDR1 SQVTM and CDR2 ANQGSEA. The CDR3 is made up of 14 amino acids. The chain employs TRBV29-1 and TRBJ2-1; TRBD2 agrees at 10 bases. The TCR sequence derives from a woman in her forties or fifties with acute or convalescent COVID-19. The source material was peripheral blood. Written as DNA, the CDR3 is TGCAGCGTTGTGGCTAGCGGGAGCTACAATGAGCAGTTCTTC. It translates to CSVVASGSYNEQFF.